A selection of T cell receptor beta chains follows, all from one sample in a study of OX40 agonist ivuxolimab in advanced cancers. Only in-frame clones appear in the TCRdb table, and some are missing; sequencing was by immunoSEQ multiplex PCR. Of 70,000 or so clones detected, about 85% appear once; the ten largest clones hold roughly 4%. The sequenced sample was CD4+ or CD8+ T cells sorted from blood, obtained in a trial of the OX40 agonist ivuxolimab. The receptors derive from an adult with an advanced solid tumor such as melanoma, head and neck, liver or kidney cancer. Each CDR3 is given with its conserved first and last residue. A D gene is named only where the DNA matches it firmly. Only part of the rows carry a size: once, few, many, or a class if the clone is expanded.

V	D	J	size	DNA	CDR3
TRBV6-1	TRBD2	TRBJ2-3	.	TGTGCCAGCAGTGAAGTACCTAGCGGTACGCAGTATTTT	CASSEVPSGTQYF
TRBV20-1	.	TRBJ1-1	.	TGCAGTGGCTTTTACACTGAAGCTTTCTTT	CSGFYTEAFF
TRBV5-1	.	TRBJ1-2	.	TGCGCCAGCAGCTTGGTTGCAGACGATGGCTACACCTTC	CASSLVADDGYTF
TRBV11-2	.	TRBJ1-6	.	TGTGCCAGCAGCTTAGACCCTGACCCTGTGGGACTCCACTTT	CASSLDPDPVGLHF
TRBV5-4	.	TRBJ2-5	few	TGTGCCAGCAGCTTGATAGGATATGAGACCCAGTACTTC	CASSLIGYETQYF
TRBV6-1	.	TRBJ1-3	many	TGTGCCAGCAGTTCCGATTGGGCTGGAAACACCATATATTTT	CASSSDWAGNTIYF
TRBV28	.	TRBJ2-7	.	TGTGCCAGCAGTCCTAGGACCCAACCCCCCTACGAGCAGTACTTC	CASSPRTQPPYEQYF
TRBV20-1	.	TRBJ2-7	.	TGCAGTGCTGGACACACGGATCAGTACTTC	CSAGHTDQYF
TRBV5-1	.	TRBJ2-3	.	TGCGCCAGCAGCCCGGACCTAAAGCGGGCAGATACGCAGTATTTT	CASSPDLKRADTQYF
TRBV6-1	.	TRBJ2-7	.	TGTGCCAGCAGTGGTGGGAGGACAGTAAGCTCCTACGAGCAGTACTTC	CASSGGRTVSSYEQYF
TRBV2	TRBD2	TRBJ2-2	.	TGTGCCAGCGGGGGGTCTAGCGGGAGGGGCACCGGGGAGCTGTTTTTT	CASGGSSGRGTGELFF
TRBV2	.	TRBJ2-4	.	TGTGCCAGCAGTGAGCGGGCGGGACAGTCCCTAGCCAAAAACATTCAGTACTTC	CASSERAGQSLAKNIQYF
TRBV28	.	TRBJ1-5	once	TGTGCCAGCAGCTACACAGATAATCAGCCCCAGCATTTT	CASSYTDNQPQHF
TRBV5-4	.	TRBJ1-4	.	TGTGCCAGCAGCCCGGGACAAGGCGAAAAACTGTTTTTT	CASSPGQGEKLFF
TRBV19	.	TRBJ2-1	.	TGTGCCAGTAGTGCCGATGACAGTTTCGTCCACAATGAGCAGTTCTTC	CASSADDSFVHNEQFF
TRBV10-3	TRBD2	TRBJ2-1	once	TGTGCCATCAGTGATCCCGGGACTAGCGGGTACAATGAGCAGTTCTTC	CAISDPGTSGYNEQFF
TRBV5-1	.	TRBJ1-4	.	TGCGCCAGCAGCTTGTCGAGTGGGTGGGAAAAACTGTTTTTT	CASSLSSGWEKLFF
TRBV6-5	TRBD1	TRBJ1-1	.	TGTGCCAGCAGTCGGGACAGACTGAACACTGAAGCTTTCTTT	CASSRDRLNTEAFF
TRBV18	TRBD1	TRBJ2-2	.	TGTGCCAGCTCACCCCGCCGTTGGACAGGGTTCACCGGGGAGCTGTTTTTT	CASSPRRWTGFTGELFF
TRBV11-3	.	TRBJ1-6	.	TGTGCCAGCAGCTTAGACCCTGACCCTGTGGGACTCCACTTT	CASSLDPDPVGLHF
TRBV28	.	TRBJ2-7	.	TGTGCCAGCAGGGACAACTACGAGCAGTACTTC	CASRDNYEQYF
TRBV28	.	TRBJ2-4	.	TGTGCCAGCAGACCGGGTCCCCAACTAGGGAAAAACATTCAGTACTTC	CASRPGPQLGKNIQYF
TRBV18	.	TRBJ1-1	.	TGTGCCAGCCACGGGGTCAGGAACACTGAAGCTTTCTTT	CASHGVRNTEAFF